The T cell receptor beta chain described here comes from a study of cytomegalovirus exposure and HLA in healthy donors. Overall study results and limits: A later analysis reportedly identified an Asian-associated ancestry cluster as carrying fewer N-insertions than the approximately 620-donor mean.

The CDR3 extends over 15 amino acids. The germline V gene encodes CDR1 GTSNPN and CDR2 SVGIG (reference sequence). The V and J ends lost 2 bases and 2 bases respectively, with 16 bases between them. On this clone itself: Its antigen is as yet unknown.

Use of 60 Vbeta and 13 Jbeta primers characterized the PCR. The method was immunoSEQ multiplex PCR; TCRdb's version includes in-frame clones alone and lacks a portion of them. The sample spans about 34,000 clones; the ten largest clones claim approximately 5.9%. This chain uses TRBV30 with TRBJ2-7; D unresolved. The source is a human donor in good health. Sequencing used PBMCs. CDR3 nucleotide sequence: TGTGCCTGGAGTTCCGGAGAGGTAGCTACCTACGAGCAGTACTTC. It specifies CAWSSGEVATYEQYF.